This T cell receptor beta chain emerged from a study of T cell responses to AZD1222 COVID-19 vaccine. Study outcomes and limitations: Spike-wide vaccine-associated CD4 TCRs dominated at 160-218 and 743-854.

This clone was seen once. Its cognate antigen is unknown. Sequenced by immunoSEQ multiplex PCR; TCRdb stores in-frame clones only, minus some. This repertoire shows about 130,000 clones, approximately 94% found once; its top ten account for around 3.1%. The specimen was peripheral blood, collected on day 0 of AZD1222 vaccination. This receptor was identified in an adult in good health.

CDR3 bases: TGTGCCAGCTCACCGGGGAGCTCCTACAATGAGCAGTTCTTC. Its protein product is CASSPGSSYNEQFF. This chain connects TRBV18 to TRBJ2-1; D is possibly TRBD2 (5 bases). V was clipped by 3 bases and J by 0 bases, with 6 bases between them. The CDR3 has 14 amino acids. From germline, CDR1 is KGHSH and CDR2 LQKENI.